This section outlines one TCR beta chain sequence together with its context. This clonotype has a handful of counts. The specificity of this receptor is unknown. It has no much larger one-base neighbor in the sample; base qualities were not kept. Sequenced on an Illumina HiSeq 1500. In-frame beta chains were kept once TCRdb had trimmed the public reads at Q25 with fastp and called clones with MiXCR. Records with the same CDR3 protein are collapsed into one entry carrying the most frequent genes and DNA. The sample table holds about 570,000 distinct CDR3 sequences, of which over 35% were seen once. Clones ranked in the top ten supply 48% of the sample. These data come from a study of T cell repertoires in cytomegalovirus infection (dated by TCRdb to the late 2010s). The study in broad terms: The peptide stimulations were aimed at well-studied HLA-B-restricted epitopes as well as recently identified HLA-C-restricted CMV epitopes, whose presentation resists viral immunomodulation. The HLA type of each donor mattered for the analysis, because public TCR beta signatures pointed to carriage of CMV infection along with the matching HLA type.

Taken with the paper, the label for treatment or condition translates to: in vitro stimulation with specific CMV peptide epitopes to enrich CMV-specific T cells. The CDR3 numbers 17 residues from cysteine through phenylalanine. Only CDR3 DNA remains: 51 bases, in frame from the first base. The germline V end is reduced by 3 bases and the J end by 5 bases; junction bases left unmatched: 11. From the germline V gene, CDR1 is SGHRS and CDR2 is YFSETQ. What the research found in general, with its limitations: In the ex vivo response, HLA-C-restricted CMV-specific TCR beta clonotypes were dominant, and in two of eight donors the single most frequent clonotype came from this HLA-C-restricted group. Cumulative frequency of public TCR beta family members discriminated carriers of CMV infection plus the relevant HLA type in this cohort and an independent roughly 330-donor cohort.

This material consisted of cultured PBMCs, taken from culture after CMV antigen stimulation. The sequence is built from TRBV5-1 and TRBJ2-7; 13 central nucleotides agree with TRBD2. The source of this sequence is a human donor in good health (CMV status not recorded). Some clones in this sample may be carry-over from other donors' samples. The CDR3 loop reads CASSSRTTSGGLDEQYF. Read as DNA, the sequence is TGCGCCAGCAGCTCGCGGACGACTAGCGGGGGGCTCGACGAGCAGTACTTC. This CDR3, with the reference TRBV5-1 and TRBJ2-7 proteins standing in past its ends, gives the full variable domain KAGVTQTPRYLIKTRGQQVTLSCSPISGHRSVSWYQQTPGQGLQFLFEYFSETQRNKGNFPGRFSGRQFSNSRSEMNVSTLELGDSALYLCASSSRTTSGGLDEQYFGPGTRLTVT.